Ten or more counts support the clone carrying this T cell receptor beta chain. Its antigen is unknown. The ends lost 2 bases at V and 2 bases at J; junction bases unmatched: 5. Germline V gives CDR1 DFQATT, CDR2 SNEGSKA (reference sequence). CDR3 length: 15 residues. The sample is drawn from a study of human T cells and chemical hapten exposure. Points from the study as a whole: Controls had significantly fewer large CDR3 similarity clusters than were formed by expanded TCRs.

As for time point: pre-sensitization, week 0. Stated treatment: therapeutic diphenylcyclopropenone sensitization with weekly scalp DPC. Each patch-test visit's blood sample preceded patch application. Original methodology: Sampled TCR counts reached a median of 95,638 per sample, with values ranging from roughly 20,000 to 750,000. Via MiXCR, TCRdb re-called the RACE reads, giving one row per CDR3 protein. For this entry, the V and J calls and clone size follow TCRdb and not the study's own pipeline. The sample lists a few hundred thousand distinct CDR3 sequences; 4.5% to 7% were seen once. This rearrangement joins TRBV20-1 to TRBJ1-4; TRBD1 agrees at 7 bases. The sample in question was whole blood, obtained in connection with sensitization to the hapten diphenylcyclopropenone (DPC). This receptor was identified in a woman aged 18-35 years with alopecia areata. Some clones in this sample may be carry-over from other donors' samples. The CDR3 DNA reads as TGCAGTGCTAGATCACACAGGGGTACTAATGAAAAACTGTTTTTT. Translated, it gives CSARSHRGTNEKLFF.